This is a list of T cell receptor beta chains from one sample in a study of vaccination effects on CD4 cells after COVID-19. Assay: immunoSEQ multiplex PCR; the TCRdb copy retains only in-frame clones and omits some. The sample includes fewer than 60,000 clones, about 78% of them seen just once. These TCRs' antigens remain unknown. The sample here was CD4+ T cells from PBMCs cultured without peptide, taken after COVID-19 vaccination. The origin of the receptors is a human donor who received a COVID-19 vaccine. CDR3s include the opening cysteine and the closing phenylalanine or tryptophan.

v_gene: TRBV11-2
j_gene: TRBJ1-5
CDR3aa: CASSLNRGGGQPQHF

v_gene: TRBV3-1/TRBV3-2
j_gene: TRBJ1-1
CDR3aa: CASSQRGTEAFF

v_gene: TRBV6-5
j_gene: TRBJ1-3
CDR3aa: CASVEGIGGNTIYF

v_gene: TRBV19
j_gene: TRBJ2-6
CDR3aa: CASSSTGTHGNVLTF

v_gene: TRBV6-1
j_gene: TRBJ1-1
CDR3aa: CASSEEIRGGNTEAFF

v_gene: TRBV7-2
j_gene: TRBJ2-7
CDR3aa: CASSLVDRTVYEQYF

v_gene: TRBV5-5
j_gene: TRBJ1-2
CDR3aa: CASSFRTGVMYGYTF

v_gene: TRBV7-8
j_gene: TRBJ2-3
CDR3aa: CASSLLAGERTDTQYF

v_gene: TRBV23-1
j_gene: TRBJ1-1
CDR3aa: CASSNRGSHTEAFF

v_gene: TRBV19
j_gene: TRBJ2-7
CDR3aa: CASRSRPTGAPYEQYF

v_gene: TRBV3-1/TRBV3-2
j_gene: TRBJ2-7
CDR3aa: CASSQGLLIGEQYF

v_gene: TRBV19
j_gene: TRBJ1-5
CDR3aa: CASTRAAGQPQHF

v_gene: TRBV6-5
j_gene: TRBJ2-1
CDR3aa: CASRRDEYNEQFF

v_gene: TRBV2
j_gene: TRBJ2-3
CDR3aa: CASSEIGTDTQYF

v_gene: TRBV4-2
j_gene: TRBJ2-1
CDR3aa: CASSRTWEGEQFF

v_gene: TRBV29-1
j_gene: TRBJ1-1
CDR3aa: CSVGQGARTEAFF

v_gene: TRBV7-2
j_gene: TRBJ2-7
CDR3aa: CATRLDRVGYEQYF

v_gene: TRBV5-8
j_gene: TRBJ1-5
CDR3aa: CASSWMGGPQHF

v_gene: TRBV13
j_gene: TRBJ1-1
CDR3aa: CAVPGPASGNTEAFF

v_gene: TRBV9
j_gene: TRBJ1-3
CDR3aa: CASSVGDGNTIYF

v_gene: TRBV10-3
j_gene: TRBJ2-7
CDR3aa: CAISEQRISYEQYF

v_gene: TRBV24-1
j_gene: TRBJ2-3
CDR3aa: CATSDPARDTQYF

v_gene: TRBV5-5
j_gene: TRBJ2-7
CDR3aa: CASSWEQGYQQYF

v_gene: TRBV28
j_gene: TRBJ2-1
CDR3aa: CASSLPGLVTDKQFF

v_gene: TRBV6-5
j_gene: TRBJ2-7
CDR3aa: CASRMGLAVSYEQYF

v_gene: TRBV2
j_gene: TRBJ1-2
CDR3aa: CASSDPGQDYGYTF

v_gene: TRBV5-4
j_gene: TRBJ2-2
CDR3aa: CASSADRIINTGELFF

v_gene: TRBV5-1
j_gene: TRBJ1-1
CDR3aa: CASRPAPGQGNTEAFF

v_gene: TRBV19
j_gene: TRBJ1-1
CDR3aa: CASSSLTPHTPEAFF

v_gene: TRBV18
j_gene: TRBJ1-2
CDR3aa: CASGTVPSYGYTF